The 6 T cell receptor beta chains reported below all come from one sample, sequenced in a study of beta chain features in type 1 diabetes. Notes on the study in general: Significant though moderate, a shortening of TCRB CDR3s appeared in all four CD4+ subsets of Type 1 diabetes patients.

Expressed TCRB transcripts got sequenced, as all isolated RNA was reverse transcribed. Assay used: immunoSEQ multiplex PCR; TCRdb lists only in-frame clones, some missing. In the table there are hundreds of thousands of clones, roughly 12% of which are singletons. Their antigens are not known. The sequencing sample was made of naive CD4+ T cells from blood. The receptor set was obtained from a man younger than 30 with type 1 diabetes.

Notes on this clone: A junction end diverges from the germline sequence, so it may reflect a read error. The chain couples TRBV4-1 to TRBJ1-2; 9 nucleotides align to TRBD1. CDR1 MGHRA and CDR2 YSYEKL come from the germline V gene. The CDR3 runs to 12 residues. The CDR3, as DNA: TGCGCCAGCAGCCAAGCATTGGGACAGGGTCATTTC. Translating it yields CASSQALGQGHF.

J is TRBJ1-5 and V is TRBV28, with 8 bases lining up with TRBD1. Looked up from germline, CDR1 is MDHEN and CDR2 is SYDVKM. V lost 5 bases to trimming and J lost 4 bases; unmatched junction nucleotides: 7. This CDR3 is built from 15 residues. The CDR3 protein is CASSPGQGVNQPQHF. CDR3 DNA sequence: TGTGCCAGCAGTCCTGGACAGGGCGTTAATCAGCCCCAGCATTTT.

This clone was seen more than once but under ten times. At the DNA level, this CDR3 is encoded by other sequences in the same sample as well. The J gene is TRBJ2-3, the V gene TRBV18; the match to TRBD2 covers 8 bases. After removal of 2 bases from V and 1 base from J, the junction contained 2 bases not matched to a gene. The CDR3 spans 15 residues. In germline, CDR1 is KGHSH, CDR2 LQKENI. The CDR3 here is CASSPGLAGTDTQYF. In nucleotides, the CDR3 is TGTGCCAGCTCACCAGGACTAGCCGGCACAGATACGCAGTATTTT.

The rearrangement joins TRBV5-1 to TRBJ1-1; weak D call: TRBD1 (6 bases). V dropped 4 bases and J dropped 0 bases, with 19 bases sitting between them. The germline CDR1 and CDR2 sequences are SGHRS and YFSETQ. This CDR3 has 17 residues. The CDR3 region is CASSQDGGFHLNTEAFF. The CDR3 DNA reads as TGCGCCAGCAGCCAGGACGGGGGCTTCCACTTGAACACTGAAGCTTTCTTT.

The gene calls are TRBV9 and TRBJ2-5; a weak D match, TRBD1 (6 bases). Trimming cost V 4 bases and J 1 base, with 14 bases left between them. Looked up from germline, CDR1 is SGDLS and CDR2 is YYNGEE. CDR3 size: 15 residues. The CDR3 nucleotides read TGTGCCAGCAGCTCACGAGGACAGTCCCAAGAGACCCAGTACTTC. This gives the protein CASSSRGQSQETQYF.

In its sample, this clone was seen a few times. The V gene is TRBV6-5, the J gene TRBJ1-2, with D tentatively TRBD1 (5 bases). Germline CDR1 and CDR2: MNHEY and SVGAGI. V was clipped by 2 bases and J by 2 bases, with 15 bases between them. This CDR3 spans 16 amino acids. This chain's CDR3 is CASSYQSGAGNYGYTF. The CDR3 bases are TGTGCCAGCAGTTACCAATCCGGGGCCGGGAACTATGGCTACACCTTC.